The source of this T cell receptor beta chain is a study of T cell repertoires in cytomegalovirus infection. Study summary: Carrying CMV and the relevant HLA type showed in public TCR beta signatures.

Overall study results and limits: Cumulative public TCR beta family frequency identified carriers of CMV plus the relevant HLA. Predominance within the ex vivo response was attributable to HLA-C-restricted CMV-specific TCR beta clonotypes.

Trimming shortened V by 1 base and J by 1 base, and 6 bases separated the two germline ends. Germline CDR1 reads SGHRS; CDR2 reads YFSETQ. The CDR3 contains 14 residues. This clonotype has at least ten counts. Its specificity is not known. Each CDR3 protein is one row after TCRdb ran MiXCR on the reads. The profile shows roughly 150,000 distinct CDR3 sequences, over 30% of them singletons. The sequence derives from a human donor in good health (CMV status not recorded). Some clones in this sample may be carry-over from other donors' samples. The rearrangement joins TRBV5-1 to TRBJ1-3; D uncertain. Sequencing was performed on CD8+ T cells from cultured PBMCs, taken from culture after CMV antigen stimulation. The CDR3 DNA is TGCGCCAGCAGCTTGAGAGGGTCTGGAAACACCATATATTTT. Amino acids: CASSLRGSGNTIYF.